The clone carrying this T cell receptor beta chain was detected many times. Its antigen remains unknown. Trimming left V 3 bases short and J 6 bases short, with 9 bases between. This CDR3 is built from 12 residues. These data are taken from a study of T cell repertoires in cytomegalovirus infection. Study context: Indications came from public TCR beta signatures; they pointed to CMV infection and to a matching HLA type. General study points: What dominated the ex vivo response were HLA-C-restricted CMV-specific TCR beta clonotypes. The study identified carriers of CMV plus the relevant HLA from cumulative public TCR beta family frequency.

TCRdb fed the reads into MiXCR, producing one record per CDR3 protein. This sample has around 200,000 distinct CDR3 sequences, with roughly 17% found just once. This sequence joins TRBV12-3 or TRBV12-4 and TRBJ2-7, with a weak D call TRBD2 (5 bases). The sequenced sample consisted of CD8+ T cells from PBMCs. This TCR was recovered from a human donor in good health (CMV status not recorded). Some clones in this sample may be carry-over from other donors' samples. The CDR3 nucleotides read TGTGCCAGCAGTTTGCCGGGGAGCGAGCAGTACTTC. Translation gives CASSLPGSEQYF.